The present entry profiles one T cell receptor (beta chain) with its context. The entry originates in a study of OX40 agonist ivuxolimab in advanced cancers. Study at large: Patients in the trial were receiving intravenous ivuxolimab every 2 weeks, at doses of 0.01 to 10 mg/kg. Aged roughly 20 to 85 with a mean of roughly 65 years, they were more than 80% male.

Germline-derived CDR1 and CDR2 are SGHTA and FQGTGA. V was cut by 2 bases and J by 0 bases, with 20 bases left in between. The CDR3 consists of 19 residues. Data came from immunoSEQ multiplex PCR; TCRdb stores just in-frame clones and leaves some out. This table has more than 65,000 clones, roughly 90% appearing once. The material was CD4+ or CD8+ T cells sorted from blood, obtained in a trial of the OX40 agonist ivuxolimab. The chain couples TRBV7-3 to TRBJ2-1; tentative D call: TRBD2 (5 bases). This TCR was recovered from an adult with an advanced solid tumor such as melanoma, head and neck, liver or kidney cancer. CDR3 DNA sequence: TGTGCCAGCAGCTTATCCCCCTCGAGGCGGGTGAGCTCCTACAATGAGCAGTTCTTC. Amino acids: CASSLSPSRRVSSYNEQFF.